Below are 7 T cell receptor beta chains sequenced from a single sample in a study of cytomegalovirus exposure and HLA in healthy donors. Method: immunoSEQ multiplex PCR; TCRdb's copy keeps in-frame clones and lacks some. The sample lists about 360,000 clones, 86% occurring once. The sequencing input was PBMCs. The receptors originated from a young woman in good health and CMV-seronegative.

This clone has only a few counts. One end of the junction fails to match germline, which may point to a read error. The CDR3 nucleotides are TGTGCCAGCAGCCTAGCGCTAGCGGGCAGCTCCTACGAGCAGTACTTC. This sequence encodes CASSLALAGSSYEQYF. This chain uses TRBV7-9 with TRBJ2-7; 8 nucleotides align to TRBD2. In germline, CDR1 is SEHNR, CDR2 FQNEAQ (reference sequence). The CDR3 extends over 16 amino acids.

This clone was detected only a few times. The J gene is TRBJ1-5, the V gene TRBV15; 8 nucleotides align to TRBD1. Trimming removed 4 bases from V and 7 bases from J; junction bases left unmatched: 9. Germline V gene data show CDR1 as LNHNV and CDR2 as YYDKDF (reference sequence). This CDR3 has 15 residues. DNA of the CDR3: TGTGCCACCAGCATCGGACAGGGTCGCTTCCAGCCCCAGCATTTT. Its protein product is CATSIGQGRFQPQHF.

The chain has TRBV2 and TRBJ1-4; no firm D call. The CDR3 runs 14 residues. V was clipped by 3 bases and J by 1 base, with 6 bases between them. Germline V gene data show CDR1 as SNHLY and CDR2 as FYNNEI. The CDR3 coding sequence is TGTGCCAGCAGTGAGTCAGGAACTAATGAAAAACTGTTTTTT. It yields the protein CASSESGTNEKLFF. Using reference TRBV2 and TRBJ1-4 for the parts outside the CDR3, the full variable domain is EPEVTQTPSHQVTQMGQEVILRCVPISNHLYFYWYRQILGQKVEFLVSFYNNEISEKSEIFDDQFSVERPDGSNFTLKIRSTKLEDSAMYFCASSESGTNEKLFFGSGTQLSVL.

V usage is TRBV14 and J usage is TRBJ2-7, with 8 bases identical to TRBD2. V was clipped by 4 bases and J by 4 bases; unmatched bases: 12. Germline-derived CDR1 and CDR2 are SGHDN and FVKESK. The CDR3 is 16 residues long. CDR3 amino acids: CASSLVSGAYVYEQYF. Here the CDR3 DNA reads TGTGCCAGCAGCCTCGTTAGCGGGGCCTATGTTTACGAGCAGTACTTC.

This clone was detected a few times. This chain joins TRBV4-2 and TRBJ1-2; 9 bases align to TRBD1. The CDR3 length is 13 residues. From germline, CDR1 is LGHNA and CDR2 YNFKEQ. Germline trimming cut 5 bases from V and 6 bases from J; bases unmatched to any gene: 4. CDR3 sequence (DNA): TGTGCCAGCAGCTCGGGACAGGGCGATGGCTACACCTTC. Its translation is CASSSGQGDGYTF.

The rearrangement uses TRBV7-7 and TRBJ2-5, with D perhaps TRBD1 (5 bases). CDR1 SSHAT and CDR2 FNYEAQ come from the germline V gene (reference sequence). V dropped 3 bases and J dropped 5 bases, with 10 bases sitting between them. The CDR3 runs to 13 residues. DNA of the CDR3: TGTGCCAGCAGCTTCCTAAACAGGGAGACCCAGTACTTC. Translated: CASSFLNRETQYF.

The genes are TRBV25-1 and TRBJ2-1, with D possibly matching TRBD2 (6 bases). V lost 1 base and J 5 bases, leaving 6 bases between the germline ends. This CDR3 has 13 amino acids. In germline, CDR1 is MGHDK, CDR2 SYGVNS. As DNA, the CDR3 is TGTGCCAGCAGTGAATGGGGGGACAATGAGCAGTTCTTC. Translating it yields CASSEWGDNEQFF.